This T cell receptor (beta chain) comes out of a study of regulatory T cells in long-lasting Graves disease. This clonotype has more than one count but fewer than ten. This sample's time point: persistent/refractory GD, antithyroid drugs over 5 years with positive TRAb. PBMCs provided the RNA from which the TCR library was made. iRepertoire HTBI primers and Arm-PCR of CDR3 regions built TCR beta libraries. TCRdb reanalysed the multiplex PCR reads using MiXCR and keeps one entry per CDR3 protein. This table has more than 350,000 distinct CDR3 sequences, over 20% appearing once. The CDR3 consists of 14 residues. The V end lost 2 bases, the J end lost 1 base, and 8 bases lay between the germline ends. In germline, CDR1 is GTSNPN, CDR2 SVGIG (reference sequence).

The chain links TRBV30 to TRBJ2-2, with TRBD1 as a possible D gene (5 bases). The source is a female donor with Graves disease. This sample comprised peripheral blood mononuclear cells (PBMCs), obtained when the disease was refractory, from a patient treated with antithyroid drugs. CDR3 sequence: CAWSRGQNTGELFF. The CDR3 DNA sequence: TGTGCCTGGAGTCGCGGACAGAACACCGGGGAGCTGTTTTTT.